Listed here is a single T cell receptor beta chain. Methods used by the authors: Amplification of reference gene primers was used by the study to estimate nucleated cell counts. Here immunoSEQ multiplex PCR was the method, and the copy in TCRdb shows in-frame clones only, minus some. The DNA was the basis for D and trimming; V, J and clone size are from that table. The sample has roughly 300,000 clones; about 89% are singletons. This sample is part of a study of blood T cell repertoires in COVID-19. Sequenced input: peripheral blood. This clonotype originated in a woman between 35 and 50 years old who had recovered from COVID-19.

CDR3 protein: CASSTWSSGANVLTF. In DNA form, the CDR3 reads TGCGCCAGCAGCACTTGGAGCTCTGGGGCCAACGTCCTGACTTTC. The genes are TRBV5-1 and TRBJ2-6; D unresolved. CDR3 length: 15 residues. Per germline, CDR1 SGHRS and CDR2 YFSETQ. V was pared by 4 bases and J by 0 bases, with 8 bases between.